The present TCR beta chain was sequenced within a study of control samples from healthy donors and cancer patients. The data were produced by immunoSEQ multiplex PCR, yet TCRdb's version contains in-frame clones alone and is incomplete. The sample records 85,000 to 120,000 clones, under 95% being singletons. CDR1 LGHNT and CDR2 FRNRAP come from the germline V gene. V lost 1 base, J lost 2 bases, and 9 bases lay in between. This CDR3 contains 14 residues. Source material: blood. The chain links TRBV12-5 to TRBJ2-7; D may be TRBD1 (6 bases). This sequence was found in a woman aged 18-29 years in good health. In DNA form, the CDR3 reads TGTGCTAGTGGTTTGGGGAACAGGGCCTACGAGCAGTACTTC. Protein sequence: CASGLGNRAYEQYF.